This TCR beta chain was found in a study of T cell responses to AZD1222 COVID-19 vaccine. Germline lookup yields CDR1 MDHEN and CDR2 SYDVKM. V lost 8 bases to trimming and J lost 4 bases; unmatched junction nucleotides: 7. The CDR3 loop spans 15 amino acids. For this clone: Its antigen is undetermined.

Libraries were prepared by immunoSEQ multiplex PCR; TCRdb keeps only in-frame clonotypes and omits some of them. This table holds some 63,000 clones, roughly 84% found once. Whole-study results and caveats: Unmutated variant regions reportedly attract nearly half of all spike-specific TCRs. Spike-specific TCR breadth rose after two AZD1222 doses, and depth rose as well. Females outnumbered males among donors, who were mostly white British; clonal diversity was possibly underestimated.

Sequenced material: peripheral blood, taken on day 0 of AZD1222 vaccination. The TCR sequence derives from an adult in good health. V and J are TRBV28 and TRBJ2-2, with TRBD2 matching 10 bases. CDR3: CASYLSSGSTGELFF. CDR3 nucleotide sequence: TGTGCCAGCTACCTCTCTAGCGGGAGCACCGGGGAGCTGTTTTTT.